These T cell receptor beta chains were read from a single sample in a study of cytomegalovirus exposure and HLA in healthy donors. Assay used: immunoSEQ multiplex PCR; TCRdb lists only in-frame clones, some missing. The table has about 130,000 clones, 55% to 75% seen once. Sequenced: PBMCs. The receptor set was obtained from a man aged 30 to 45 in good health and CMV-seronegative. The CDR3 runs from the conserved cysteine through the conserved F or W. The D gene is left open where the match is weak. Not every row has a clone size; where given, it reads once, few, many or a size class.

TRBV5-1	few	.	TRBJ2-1	TGCGCCAGCAGCTTGGCGGGGAATGAGCAGTTCTTC	CASSLAGNEQFF
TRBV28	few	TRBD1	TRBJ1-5	TGTGCCAGCAGTCCGGGACAGAGCAATCAGCCCCAGCATTTT	CASSPGQSNQPQHF
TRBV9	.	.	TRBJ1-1	TGTGCCAGCAGCGTACTGACAGGAAGGGGCACTGAAGCTTTCTTT	CASSVLTGRGTEAFF
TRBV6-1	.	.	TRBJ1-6	TGTGCCAGCAGTGAAGAACAGGGCCTCGTGAGACCCCTCCACTTT	CASSEEQGLVRPLHF
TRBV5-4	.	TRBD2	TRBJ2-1	TGTGCCAGCAGCCTGACTAGCGGTACCTACAATGAGCAGTTCTTC	CASSLTSGTYNEQFF
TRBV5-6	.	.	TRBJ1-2	TGTGCCAGCAGCTTGGCCCGGTTAGCTAACTATGGCTACACCTTC	CASSLARLANYGYTF
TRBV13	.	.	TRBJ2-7	TGTGCCAGCAGCTTAGGAGGGGGAAGAAACGAGCAGTACTTC	CASSLGGGRNEQYF
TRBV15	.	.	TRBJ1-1	TGTGCCACCAGCAGAGATTCGGGGGGGAACACTGAAGCTTTCTTT	CATSRDSGGNTEAFF
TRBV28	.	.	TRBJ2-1	TGTGCCAGCAGCCCGCGCGATGAGCAGTTCTTC	CASSPRDEQFF
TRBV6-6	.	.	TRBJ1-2	TGTGCCAGCAGTTCCCCGACAGGCCCTAGCTATGGCTACACCTTC	CASSSPTGPSYGYTF
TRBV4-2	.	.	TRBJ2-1	TGTGCCAGCAGCCAAGTCGTGACGGGGATCGACAATGAGCAGTTCTTC	CASSQVVTGIDNEQFF
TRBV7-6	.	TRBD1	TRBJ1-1	TGTGCCAGTGGACAGGGGATGCCGGGAACTGAAGCTTTCTTT	CASGQGMPGTEAFF
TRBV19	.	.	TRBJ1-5	TGTGCCAGTAGTCCCTCACAGAGATATAGCAATCAGCCCCAGCATTTT	CASSPSQRYSNQPQHF
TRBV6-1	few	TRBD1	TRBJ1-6	TGTGCCAGCAGTAAGACAGGGGATAATTCACCCCTCCACTTT	CASSKTGDNSPLHF
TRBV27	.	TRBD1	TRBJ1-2	TGTGCCAGCAGTTTGGGACAGAACTATGGCTACACCTTC	CASSLGQNYGYTF
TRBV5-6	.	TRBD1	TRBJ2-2	TGTGCCAGCAGCCTAAGGGGGGACAGGGTAACCGGGGAGCTGTTTTTT	CASSLRGDRVTGELFF
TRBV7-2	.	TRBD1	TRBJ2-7	TGTGCCAGCAGCTTCTGGGGGACAGGGCACGAGCAGTACTTC	CASSFWGTGHEQYF
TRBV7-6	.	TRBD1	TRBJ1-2	TGTGCCAGCAGCTTATTCAACCGACAGGGTGTCGATGGCTACACCTTC	CASSLFNRQGVDGYTF
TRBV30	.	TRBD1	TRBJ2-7	TGTGCCTGGAGTGTCCCGGGACAGGGACGCTCTGGGAACGAGCAGTACTTC	CAWSVPGQGRSGNEQYF
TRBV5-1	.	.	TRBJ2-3	TGCGCCAGCAGCTTTCGGGGGGCGCAGACAGATACGCAGTATTTT	CASSFRGAQTDTQYF
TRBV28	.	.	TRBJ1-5	TGTGCCAGCCAGCGGGATAGCAATCAGCCCCAGCATTTT	CASQRDSNQPQHF
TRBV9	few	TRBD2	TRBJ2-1	TGTGCCAGCAGCGTAGATGCGGGGGGGCGTGAGCAGTTCTTC	CASSVDAGGREQFF
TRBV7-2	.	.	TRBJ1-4	TGTGCCAGCAGCCCCAGGGCGGGGCCCCAAGGGGAAAAACTGTTTTTT	CASSPRAGPQGEKLFF
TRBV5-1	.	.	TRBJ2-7	TGCGCCAGCAGCTTGGATCTCTACGAGCAGTACTTC	CASSLDLYEQYF
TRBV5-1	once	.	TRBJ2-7	TGCGCCAGCAGCCCATTACAGAGCTCCTACGAGCAGTACTTC	CASSPLQSSYEQYF
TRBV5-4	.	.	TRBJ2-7	TGTGCCAGCAGCTTGGAACCTCTATACGAGCAGTACTTC	CASSLEPLYEQYF
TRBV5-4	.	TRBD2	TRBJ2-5	TGTGCCAGCAGCTTCGGACTAGAAAAGCAAGAGACCCAGTACTTC	CASSFGLEKQETQYF
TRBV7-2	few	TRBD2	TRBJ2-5	TGTGCCAGCAGCTCGGACGGGGGAGGGGAGACCCAGTACTTC	CASSSDGGGETQYF
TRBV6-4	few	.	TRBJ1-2	TGTGCCAGCAGTGTCGGGCCCAACACGGGGGGCTACACCTTC	CASSVGPNTGGYTF
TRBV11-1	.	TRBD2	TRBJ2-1	TGTGCCAGCAGCAACCATCGGACTAGCGGGGGGGTTTGGTTCTTC	CASSNHRTSGGVWFF
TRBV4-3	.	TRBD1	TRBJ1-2	TGCGCCAGCAGCCAAGATCGCGAAAGGACAGGGAATTTTGGCTACACCTTC	CASSQDRERTGNFGYTF
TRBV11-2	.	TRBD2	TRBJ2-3	TGTGCCAGCAGCTCCCCCCGACGGGGGGTAACCGGCCCGAATACGCAGTATTTT	CASSSPRRGVTGPNTQYF
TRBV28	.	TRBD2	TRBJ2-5	TGTGCCAGCAGTTTCTCCGGCGGGACTAGCGGGGGGATAGGAAAGACCCAGTACTTC	CASSFSGGTSGGIGKTQYF
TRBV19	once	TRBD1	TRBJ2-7	TGTGCCAGTAGTATAAGGGGTAACCACGGGACAGGGCCGAGCGAGCAGTACTTC	CASSIRGNHGTGPSEQYF
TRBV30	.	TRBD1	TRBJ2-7	TGTGCCTGGACCGACAGGGGCTCCTACGAGCAGTACTTC	CAWTDRGSYEQYF
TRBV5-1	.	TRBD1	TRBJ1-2	TGCGCCAGCTCCTCTCAGGGGGCGTATGGCTACACCTTC	CASSSQGAYGYTF
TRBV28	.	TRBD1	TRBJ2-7	TGTGCCAGCCTCATGGACAGGGCTCGCGAGCAGTACTTC	CASLMDRAREQYF
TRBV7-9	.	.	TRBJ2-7	TGTGCCAGCAGCTTCCGGGGGGAGCAGTACTTC	CASSFRGEQYF
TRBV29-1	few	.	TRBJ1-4	TGCAGCGTCGTCGGGGGGGGTGAAAAACTGTTTTTT	CSVVGGGEKLFF
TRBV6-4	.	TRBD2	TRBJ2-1	TGTGCCAGCAGTGACTCTGGGGGGGTCCCCTACAATGAGCAGTTCTTC	CASSDSGGVPYNEQFF
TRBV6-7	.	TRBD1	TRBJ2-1	TGTGCCAGCAGTAGTACAGGGGGCTGGGACAATGAGCAGTTCTTC	CASSSTGGWDNEQFF
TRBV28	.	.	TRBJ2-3	TGTGCCAGCAGTTTTCTGAGGGTTGGCACAGATACGCAGTATTTT	CASSFLRVGTDTQYF
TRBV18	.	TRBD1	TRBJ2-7	TGTGCCAGCTCACCACAGGGCCCCCGGGACAGGGGTTACGAGCAGTACTTC	CASSPQGPRDRGYEQYF
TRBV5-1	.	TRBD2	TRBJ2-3	TGCGCCAGCAGCTTGGGGCTAGCGGGGGGGATCGGGGGCACAGATACGCAGTATTTT	CASSLGLAGGIGGTDTQYF
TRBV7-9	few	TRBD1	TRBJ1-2	TGTGCCAGCAGCTTAGGAGACGGACAGGCGTATGGCTACACCTTC	CASSLGDGQAYGYTF
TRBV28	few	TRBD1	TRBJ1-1	TGTGCCAGCAGTCCGGGACAGTCAATAGGAGCTTTCTTT	CASSPGQSIGAFF
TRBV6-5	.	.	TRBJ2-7	TGTGCCACCCTGGACAAACATTTCAGCCACGAGCAGTACTTC	CATLDKHFSHEQYF